The entry below gives a single T cell receptor (beta chain) sequence along with its context. The target of this receptor is not known. Base quality data are lacking; no much larger clone is found one base away. These data come from a study of cytomegalovirus exposure and HLA in healthy donors (TCRdb year 2017). For the study in its entirety: According to an earlier analysis of 587 of the donors, some 180 million T cells yielded 100 million or so unique TCR beta sequences and approximately 300 Gb of sequence data. Genome-wide SNP genotypes for about 55% of the 666 donors were used in a later genetic analysis, which treated that subset as a discovery cohort. In addition to the first cohort of 666 subjects, a separate validation cohort of 130 or so different subjects was used. In the later analysis, no new phenotypic data were used to find candidate immune exposures; instead, reliance was placed on TCR beta sequences and their occurrence across donors. All discovery cohort repertoires had been generated on a single sequencing platform. Donor age, sex, ethnicity and CMV serostatus were compiled alongside the repertoire data. An earlier analysis of 587 of the donors used high-throughput TCR beta sequencing to judge whether each TCR beta V gene segment behaved as functional or pseudogenic. Among about 390 genotyped donors of the cohort, an average of about 240,000 unique TCR beta nucleotide sequences were sequenced per donor, around a sixth of them non-productive. Because of strong linkage in the cohort, roughly five DR-DQ haplotypes were treated as single units for association and clustering. High-throughput TCR immunosequencing, statistical association of individual TCRs with disease status, and machine learning were combined to predict cytomegalovirus infection status. An early release covering about 600 HLA-typed donors comprised 300 to 350 gigabases of sequencing data and around 85 million unique TCR sequences. The study aimed to test whether signatures of past pathogen exposure could be identified by cataloging public T cell receptors. To study patterns of TCR occurrence, a later analysis re-analyzed previously published TCR beta repertoires from 600 to 750 donors and added high-resolution HLA genotyping. HLA typing covered class I and class II loci at four-digit resolution. The study used immunosequencing to profile the T cell repertoires of 670 or so subjects and linked those repertoires to cytomegalovirus serostatus. Typing coverage varied by locus: roughly 629-640 donors for A, B, C, DRB1 and DQB1; around 560 for DQA1; over 600 for DPA1; approximately 470 for DPB1. Of the 300 to 450 genotyped donors, 70% to 90% were placed in the genetic ancestry cluster associated with self-reported Caucasian donors. Summary of the overall study and its limitations: Broadly in line with IMGT annotations, most TCR beta V segments showed up in productive rearrangements about 87% or about 30% of the time in an earlier analysis of several hundred of the donors. Compared with equally common non-associated chains, HLA-associated TCR beta chains in a later analysis were more clonally expanded and had lower generation probabilities. A further reported finding was that TCR beta sequences accurately predicted the HLA-A and HLA-B alleles for most subjects in the first cohort. In vitro tests confirmed that a few of the cytomegalovirus-associated TCR beta chains recognize cytomegalovirus antigens. This cohort had only TCR beta chains sequenced, and the lack of alpha or paired-chain data limited which features could be detected. The authors suggested that the approach could potentially be generalized to other disease states and immunological phenotypes. According to a later analysis, TCR association rates differed among HLA loci, with DRB1 alleles showing the most associated TCRs and HLA-C alleles showing the fewest. According to a later analysis, parvovirus B19, influenza, CMV and Epstein-Barr virus appeared linked to several top co-occurrence clusters. Sequencing depth was assumed to be roughly uniform across donors in the presence/absence analyses, though that assumption may not hold. When HLA alleles, especially DR and DQ, strongly co-occurred, TCR associations were difficult to assign to individual alleles. A later analysis found that most CMV-associated TCR beta chains appeared HLA-restricted, with HLA associations seemingly driven largely by CMV exposure. Across donors, most TCR sequences were observed very rarely, whereas some public TCRs were present in many individuals. Over 15 rarely observed V segments, including chromosome 9 orphons, were excluded from the earlier analysis of just under 600 of the donors because counts were too low. Correlated functional status among segregating V segments might be attributable to linkage disequilibrium, but an unknown experimental factor could not be ruled out. The study gave a list of some 150 TCR beta chains associated with cytomegalovirus. An association between a missense DCLRE1C variant and V-gene and J-gene trimming of TCR beta chains was found in a later genetic analysis and replicated in an independent cohort. HLA typing was unavailable for some donors at each locus, so association tests used only the typed subset. A group of highly shared sequence variants was considered likely to be a technical artifact of the sequencing pipeline. CMV serostatus was the only immune exposure information available for the cohort. Cytomegalovirus status was reported to be diagnosed by the classifier with high specificity and sensitivity in both the original and validation cohorts. A later analysis associated approximately 17,000 TCR beta sequences with specific HLA alleles at a false discovery rate of 0.05. Compared with the 666-donor mean, donors in an Asian-associated ancestry cluster had fewer N-insertions in productive TCRs, according to a later genetic analysis. The 87-base-pair reads could not distinguish some IMGT-functional V segments, including TRBV6-2 and TRBV6-3, so those segments were excluded.

The cohort comprised several hundred healthy bone marrow donors. All cohort members were sampled while nominally healthy, although unrecorded immune exposures were likely present. The donor tested CMV seropositive, placing the donor among the 250 to 350 seropositive members of the cohort. Each donor provided a peripheral blood sample, and peripheral blood mononuclear cells were used for TCR beta sequencing. Genomic DNA extraction from the blood cell samples was performed with the Qiagen DNeasy Blood Extraction Kit. The library was produced with the immunoSEQ multiplex PCR assay. For the multiplex PCR, a mixture combining 60 forward primers for TCR Vbeta segments and 13 reverse primers for TCR Jbeta segments was used. The CDR3 region of rearranged TCR beta genes was amplified from genomic DNA by a multiplex PCR assay. The amplified TCR beta libraries were sequenced on the Illumina HiSeq System as 87-base-pair reads. Regarding the original processing steps: A later analysis tallied around 82 million unique TCR beta chains across the 666 repertoires, and 10 million to 11 million of those chains were shared by two or more donors. Raw reads were error-corrected and collapsed into unique sequences by a nearest-neighbor algorithm in which closely related sequences were merged to remove PCR and sequencing errors. To assign V, D and J gene segments, CDR3 sequences were aligned to IMGT reference sequences. For a sequence to be retained, a match of at least six nucleotides was required to both a V gene segment and a J gene segment. Rearrangements were classified as productive when the CDR3 lacked stop codons and remained in frame with V and J, and all other rearrangements were classified as non-productive. CDR3 was defined by IMGT convention, running from the second conserved V-encoded cysteine to the conserved J-encoded phenylalanine. Sequences without an unambiguous match to a single V gene segment were excluded from the earlier analysis of about 600 of the donors. In an earlier analysis of 587 of the donors, a V segment was called functional when productive rearrangements were above 56.7%, and segregating when the standard deviation between donors exceeded 5%. A statistical classification framework was built for diagnosing cytomegalovirus status from the catalog of TCR beta chain sequences. V and J gene assignment, in a later analysis, came from comparing TCR nucleotide sequences with IMGT/GENE-DB human TR gene sequences. The TCRdist pipeline was used in a later analysis to assign CDR3 sequences and most-parsimonious VDJ recombination scenarios. In a later analysis, every TCR beta chain was defined by the combination of its CDR3 amino acid sequence and its V-gene family, and reads without a unique V-gene family were dropped. As a way to deal with suspected cross-contamination and a sequencing artifact, a later analysis dropped 500 to 700 nucleotide sequences that were highly shared and had low generation probability. A later analysis calculated a clonal expansion index for each public chain from normalized within-repertoire ranks of inferred template counts. In a later analysis, generation probabilities were computed using a VDJ recombination model fitted to out-of-frame rearrangements, and the results were checked against IGoR. Hypergeometric tests were used in a later analysis to score TCR-TCR, TCR-HLA and TCR-CMV co-occurrence, with a repertoire-size bias correction applied to the TCR pairs. To estimate false discovery rates, a later analysis permuted the HLA or CMV assignments 20 times. In a later analysis, co-occurring TCRs were grouped using DBSCAN, and TCRdist sequence similarity was added for clustering within HLA-allele-positive subsets. For co-occurrence clustering, repertoires with fewer than 30,000 or more than 120,000 public chains were excluded, along with a handful of repertoires with anomalous nucleotide sharing. In TCRdb, the immuneACCESS table is reduced to in-frame sequences with V and J assigned. These tables do not hold every clone; where another copy was compared, an unresolved V gene accounts for under half, and the others remain unexplained. From that table come the V and J calls and clone size; the DNA was used to work out D and trimming. The sample table records 85,000 to 100,000 clones; roughly 80% of these occur just once. The top ten clonotypes cover roughly 7.1% of the sample.

The CDR3 holds 14 amino acids from the cysteine to the phenylalanine. Here the CDR3 DNA is all that survives: 42 bases in frame from base 1. For CDR1 and CDR2, the germline V gene lists MDHEN and SYDVKM. The junction carries 9 bases between V and J, which are trimmed by 2 bases and 2 bases respectively. The sequenced sample was PBMCs. This chain joins TRBV28 to TRBJ1-2; the best D guess is TRBD1, with 6 bases matching. The sequence derives from a man aged 35 to 55 in good health and CMV-seropositive. The nucleotide sequence is given as TGTGCCAGCAGTTTAAGCGGGGGCAACTATGGCTACACCTTC. This is translated as CASSLSGGNYGYTF.